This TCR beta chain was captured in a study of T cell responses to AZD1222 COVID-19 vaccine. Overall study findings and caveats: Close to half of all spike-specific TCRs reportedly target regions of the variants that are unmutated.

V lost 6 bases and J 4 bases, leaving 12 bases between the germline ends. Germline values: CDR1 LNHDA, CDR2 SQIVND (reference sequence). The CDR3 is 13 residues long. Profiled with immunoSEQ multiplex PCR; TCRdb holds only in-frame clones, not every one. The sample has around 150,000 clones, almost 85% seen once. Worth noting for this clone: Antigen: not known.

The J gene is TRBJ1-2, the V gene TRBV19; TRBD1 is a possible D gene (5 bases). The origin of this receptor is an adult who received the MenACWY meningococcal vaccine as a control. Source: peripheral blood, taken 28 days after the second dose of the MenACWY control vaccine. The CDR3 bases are TGTGCCAGTAGAATCACGGGGGGCTATGGCTACACCTTC. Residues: CASRITGGYGYTF.